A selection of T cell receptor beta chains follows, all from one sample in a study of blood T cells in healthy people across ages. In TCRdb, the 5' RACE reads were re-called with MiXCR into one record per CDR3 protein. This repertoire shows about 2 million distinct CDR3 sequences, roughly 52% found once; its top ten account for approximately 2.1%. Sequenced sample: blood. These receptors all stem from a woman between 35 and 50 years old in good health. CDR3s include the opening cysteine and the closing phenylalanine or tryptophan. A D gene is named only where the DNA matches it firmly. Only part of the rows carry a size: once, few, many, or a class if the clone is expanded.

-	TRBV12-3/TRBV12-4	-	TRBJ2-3	TGTGCCAGCCACGGACAGAACACAGATACGCAGTATTTT	CASHGQNTDTQYF
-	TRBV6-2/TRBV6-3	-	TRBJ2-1	TGTGCCAGCAGTTTAAACTTGATTTACAATGAGCAGTTCTTC	CASSLNLIYNEQFF
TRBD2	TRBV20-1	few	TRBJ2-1	TGCAGTGCTAGAGATCGTCTAGGGGGGACTAGCGGGGCCGAGCAGTTCTTC	CSARDRLGGTSGAEQFF
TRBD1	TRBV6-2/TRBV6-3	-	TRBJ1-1	TGTGCCAGCAGTTACGTTGCAGGGGGAATGAACACTGAAGCTTTCTTT	CASSYVAGGMNTEAFF
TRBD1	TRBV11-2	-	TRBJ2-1	TGTGCCAGCAGCTTAAGAAGGACAGGGAGACAGTTCTTC	CASSLRRTGRQFF
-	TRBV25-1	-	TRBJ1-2	TGTGCCAGCAGTCAGGGGATAAGATCGCGCTACACCTTC	CASSQGIRSRYTF
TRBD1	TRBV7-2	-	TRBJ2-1	TGTGCCAGCAGCTTAGCGATAGGGGGCGTCTACAATGAGCAGTTCTTC	CASSLAIGGVYNEQFF
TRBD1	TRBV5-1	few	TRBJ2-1	TGCGCCAGCAGCTTGGGACAGGGGGTTCTTGATGAGCAGTTCTTC	CASSLGQGVLDEQFF
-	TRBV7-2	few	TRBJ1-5	TGTGCCAGCAGCTTATTAGGGCCCAATCAGCCCCAGCATTTT	CASSLLGPNQPQHF
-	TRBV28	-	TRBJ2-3	TGTGCCAGCGGTGGAGGGACACCTAGCACAGATACGCAGTATTTT	CASGGGTPSTDTQYF
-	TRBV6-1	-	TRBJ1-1	TGTGCCAGCAGTAGAACCGGGACACATATCGAAGCTTTCTTT	CASSRTGTHIEAFF
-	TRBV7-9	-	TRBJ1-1	TGTGCCAGCAGGGGCCAGGGCCGCATGAACACTGGAGCTTTCTTT	CASRGQGRMNTGAFF
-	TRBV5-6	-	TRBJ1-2	TGTGCCAGCACCCTGGGGGCAGCTAACTATGGCTACACCTTC	CASTLGAANYGYTF